This paragraph covers one TCR beta chain sequence. These data come from a study of PD-L1 blockade in urothelial cancer. The method was immunoSEQ multiplex PCR; TCRdb's version includes in-frame clones alone and lacks a portion of them. The sample lists about 52,000 clones, 84% seen once, with approximately 1.5% in the top ten. Time point reported: pretreatment peripheral blood. The cohort comprised individuals with locally advanced or metastatic urothelial carcinoma. The CDR3 runs to 15 residues. Germline CDR1 and CDR2: MNHEY and SVGAGI. The V and J ends lost 6 bases and 0 bases, in that order; junction bases with no gene match: 5.

The chain combines TRBV6-5 with TRBJ2-7, with 10 positions matching TRBD1. Sequencing used PBMCs, obtained around atezolizumab (anti-PD-L1) treatment. This sequence was found in a man in his forties or fifties with urothelial cancer. The CDR3 DNA follows: TGTGCCAGCAGCCAGACAGGGGGCACCTCCTACGAGCAGTACTTC. Translating gives CASSQTGGTSYEQYF.